These T cell receptor beta chains were read from a single sample in a study of blood T cells in healthy people across ages. Via MiXCR, TCRdb re-called the 5' RACE reads, giving one row per CDR3 protein. The sample has more than 650,000 distinct CDR3 sequences; around a fifth are singletons. The sequencing sample was made of blood. The source of these receptors is a man between 65 and 85 years old in good health. The CDR3 runs from the conserved cysteine through the conserved F or W. Each record gives: J gene, D gene, clone size, V gene, CDR3 length, CDR3 DNA, CDR3 protein. The D gene is left open where the match is weak. Clone size, where shown, is once, few, many, or a class for clones that have expanded.

TRBJ2-5,NA,NA,TRBV28,16,TGTGCCAGCAGAAACTACAACGGGCCCCCTCAAGAGACCCAGTACTTC,CASRNYNGPPQETQYF
TRBJ2-1,NA,NA,TRBV20-1,13,TGCAGTGCTAGAACCCCGGGGTCCAATGAGCAGTTCTTC,CSARTPGSNEQFF
TRBJ2-5,NA,few,TRBV18,14,TGTGCCAGCTCACTCAGCGGGCAGCAAGAGACCCAGTACTTC,CASSLSGQQETQYF
TRBJ1-6,NA,few,TRBV7-3,17,TGTGCCAGCAGCCCGGGACCTCCGAGCTCCTATAATTCACCCCTCCACTTT,CASSPGPPSSYNSPLHF
TRBJ1-1,TRBD1,NA,TRBV12-3/TRBV12-4,14,TGTGCCAGCAGGGTGACAGGGATGAACACTGAAGCTTTCTTT,CASRVTGMNTEAFF
TRBJ1-3,NA,NA,TRBV12-3/TRBV12-4,14,TGTGCCAGCCGACAGTTAAGCTCTGGAAACACCATATATTTT,CASRQLSSGNTIYF
TRBJ1-1,NA,few,TRBV7-6,14,TGTGCCAGCAGCTTAAGACAGAGGAACACTGAAGCTTTCTTT,CASSLRQRNTEAFF
TRBJ1-2,NA,NA,TRBV4-1,13,TGCGCCAGCAGCCAAGATTCGGCGCGGGACTACACCTTC,CASSQDSARDYTF
TRBJ2-3,TRBD2,few,TRBV28,16,TGTGCCAGCAGTTTATACATAGCGGGCGGCACAGATACGCAGTACTTT,CASSLYIAGGTDTQYF
TRBJ1-3,NA,NA,TRBV27,13,TGTGCCAGCAGTTTACTCGACCGGGGCACCATATATTTT,CASSLLDRGTIYF
TRBJ2-5,NA,many,TRBV7-9,15,TGTGCCAGCAGCTTAGTGGCTAGATACCAAGAGACCCAGTACTTC,CASSLVARYQETQYF
TRBJ2-3,TRBD1,few,TRBV4-3,18,TGCGCCAGCAGCCAAGATCATGGGGGACAGGGCAGCACAGATACGCAGTATTTT,CASSQDHGGQGSTDTQYF
TRBJ2-2,NA,many,TRBV7-2,15,TGTGCCAGCAGCAGTAGACTCGTTTACACCGGGGAGCTGTTTTTT,CASSSRLVYTGELFF
TRBJ2-1,NA,NA,TRBV7-2,18,TGTGCCAGCAGCTTAGCTGGGGCCAGCGGGCTCCTTTACAATAAGCAGTTCTTC,CASSLAGASGLLYNKQFF
TRBJ2-1,NA,NA,TRBV27,14,TGTGCCAGCACAAACCTAGCGTCACCCAATGAGCAGTTCTTC,CASTNLASPNEQFF
TRBJ2-3,NA,few,TRBV11-2,14,TGTGCCAGCAGCTTAGGGGGGAACGCAGATACGCAGTATTTT,CASSLGGNADTQYF
TRBJ2-3,NA,NA,TRBV2,13,TGTGCCAGCAGTTGGGACGACTCGGATACGCAGTATTTT,CASSWDDSDTQYF
TRBJ1-6,NA,many,TRBV6-5,15,TGTGCCAGCAGAAACGACCGCGTCGGGAATTCACCCCTCCACTTT,CASRNDRVGNSPLHF
TRBJ1-5,NA,few,TRBV12-3/TRBV12-4,14,TGTGCCAGCAGAGGAACAGGGAGCAATCAGCCCCAGCATTTT,CASRGTGSNQPQHF
TRBJ1-4,NA,once,TRBV7-2,15,TGTGCCAGCAGCTTCAGGGGCGCCGGGTATGAAAAACTGTTTTTT,CASSFRGAGYEKLFF
TRBJ2-3,NA,NA,TRBV29-1,12,TGCAGCGTTTGGGAGGGGGCTGATACGCAGTATTTT,CSVWEGADTQYF
TRBJ2-3,NA,many,TRBV12-3/TRBV12-4,14,TGCGCCAGCAGCTTTGGCGGGGCCACAGATACGCAGTATTTT,CASSFGGATDTQYF
TRBJ2-3,NA,NA,TRBV12-3/TRBV12-4,13,TGTGCCAGCAGTCCCACCTCGTGGGGTACGCAGTATTTT,CASSPTSWGTQYF
TRBJ2-5,NA,many,TRBV7-2,15,TGTGCCAGCAGCTTAGGTCCGTTAGTGGGGAAGACCCAGTACTTC,CASSLGPLVGKTQYF
TRBJ2-4,NA,NA,TRBV20-1,14,TGCAGTGCCCTTCAGGGGCTGGGCAAAAACATTCAGTACTTC,CSALQGLGKNIQYF
TRBJ2-2,NA,NA,TRBV7-2,15,TGTGCCAGCAGCTTAAGGGCCGTGCACACCGGGGAGCTGTTTTTT,CASSLRAVHTGELFF
TRBJ2-7,NA,few,TRBV7-9,15,TGTGCCAGCAGCCCACGACTAGACAGCTCCTACGAGCAGTACTTC,CASSPRLDSSYEQYF
TRBJ2-5,NA,few,TRBV20-1,17,TGCAGTGCTAGGGATCCATCCTGGGGGGGGGCGAACAATGAGCAATTCTTC,CSARDPSWGGANNEQFF
TRBJ2-7,NA,few,TRBV3-1,14,TGTGCCAGCAGCCAAGGACTAAATTCCGTCGAGCAGTACTTC,CASSQGLNSVEQYF
TRBJ2-6,NA,NA,TRBV6-5,17,TGTGCCAGCAGTACCTATACAGGGTTCTCTGGGGCCAACGTCCTGACTTTC,CASSTYTGFSGANVLTF
TRBJ2-4,NA,few,TRBV6-5,14,TGTGCCAGCAGTTACTCTGCCAGTCCGGGACTTCAGTACTTC,CASSYSASPGLQYF
TRBJ1-4,NA,few,TRBV7-2,12,TGTGCCAGCAGCCCGGACTTGGAAAAACTGTTTTTT,CASSPDLEKLFF
TRBJ2-5,TRBD1,few,TRBV20-1,15,TGCAGTGCCCCGACCTCGACAGGGGTTCAAGAGACCCAGTACTTC,CSAPTSTGVQETQYF
TRBJ2-2,NA,few,TRBV29-1,13,TGCAGCGTTGCGGTCAGTCGGGCCGGGGAGCTGTTTTTT,CSVAVSRAGELFF
TRBJ1-1,NA,few,TRBV5-1,17,TGCGCCAGCAGCTTGTCTGGGCAGCCTAAGATGAACACTGAAGCTTTCTTT,CASSLSGQPKMNTEAFF
TRBJ1-1,TRBD1,few,TRBV20-1,12,TGCAGTGCCAAGGGACAGGGCCTTGTAGCTTTCTTT,CSAKGQGLVAFF
TRBJ1-4,TRBD1,many,TRBV6-2/TRBV6-3,13,TGTGCCAGCAGACCGGGACAGCGAGAAAAACTGTTTTTT,CASRPGQREKLFF
TRBJ2-1,TRBD2,NA,TRBV11-2,16,TGTGCCAGCAGCTCACCGGGACTAGCTGGTCGCAATGAGCAGTTCTTC,CASSSPGLAGRNEQFF
TRBJ1-4,NA,few,TRBV11-2,14,TGTGCCAGCAGGAAGACTTTCACTAATGAAAAACTGTTTTTT,CASRKTFTNEKLFF
TRBJ2-5,NA,NA,TRBV7-6,16,TGTGCCAGCAGCCCCGACAGGTTTTCCGGCCGGGAGACCCAGTACTTC,CASSPDRFSGRETQYF
TRBJ2-2,NA,NA,TRBV2,13,TGTGCCAGCAGTGCGAGGCGGAGCGGGGAGCTGTTTTTT,CASSARRSGELFF
TRBJ2-3,TRBD2,NA,TRBV6-2/TRBV6-3,18,TGTGCCAGCAGTTCCTCGACCCTATATAGCGGGAGGTTGGATACGCAGTATTTT,CASSSSTLYSGRLDTQYF
TRBJ1-5,TRBD1,NA,TRBV6-6,15,TGTGCCAGCAGTCGATCGACAGGGGTAAATCAGCCCCAGCATTTT,CASSRSTGVNQPQHF
TRBJ2-7,NA,few,TRBV29-1,14,TGCAGCGCTAAATCTTACACATACGCCTACGAGCAGTACTTC,CSAKSYTYAYEQYF
TRBJ2-7,NA,few,TRBV12-3/TRBV12-4,14,TGTGCCAGCAGTCCGCGAACCGCAGGCTTCGAGCAGTACTTC,CASSPRTAGFEQYF
TRBJ2-7,TRBD1,NA,TRBV2,13,TGTGCCAGTATCCGGGACAGGCGCGACGAGCAGTACTTC,CASIRDRRDEQYF
TRBJ2-2,NA,few,TRBV24-1,15,TGTGCCACCAGTGGCCCCGGGCGCTCGGCCGGGGAGCTGTTTTTT,CATSGPGRSAGELFF